This TCR beta chain stems from a study of T cell repertoires in cytomegalovirus infection. This clonotype has only a few counts. Its target is not known. Study-wide results and limits: CMV carriers with the relevant HLA were identified by cumulative public TCR beta family frequency.

The CDR3 consists of 12 residues. CDR1 is SQVTM, CDR2 ANQGSEA, per germline. V was pared by 4 bases and J by 7 bases, with 11 bases between. TCRdb independently ran MiXCR on the reads; one entry per CDR3 protein. The sample has roughly 640,000 distinct CDR3 sequences, approximately 24% seen once; the top ten hold approximately 8%. Input material: CD8+ T cells from PBMCs. V is TRBV29-1 and J is TRBJ2-1, with D tentatively TRBD2 (5 bases). The origin of this receptor is a human donor in good health (CMV status not recorded). Some clones in this sample may be carry-over from other donors' samples. DNA for the CDR3: TGCAGCGTTGTTGAGGGTGGGAATGAGCAGTTCTTC. This codes for CSVVEGGNEQFF.